Detailed here is one T cell receptor beta chain. This clonotype turned up a few times. Its antigen is currently not known. Base qualities are not provided; no much larger clone lies one nucleotide away. The data originate from a study of blood T cells in healthy people across ages (dated by TCRdb to the mid-2010s). With regard to the full study: Template switching captured roughly one uniquely barcoded TCR beta cDNA molecule per two T cells in model experiments. To avoid experimental bias, donors of different ages were distributed randomly across sequencing lanes. To track age-related changes in TCR beta repertoire diversity, the study relied on deep sequencing normalized with unique cDNA molecular identifiers. The donors were divided into four age groups: young (average about 16 years), middle-aged (around 41), aged (about 62) and long-lived (around 80). For two donors (one aged 18 to 30 and one aged 80 or older), the study analyzed two additional independent replicas of 1 million unique cDNA reads from the same blood draw.

Receptor libraries were prepared by 5' RACE. The run used an Illumina HiSeq 2500. A second roughly 6 to 11 cycle PCR used a sample-barcoded 5' primer and a J-beta primer mix. Each TCR beta cDNA molecule received a unique molecular identifier from a template-switch 5' adaptor carrying 12 random nucleotides. Each sample yielded at least 2.5 million CDR3-containing paired-end reads. The Mint cDNA synthesis kit, primed by a TRBC-specific oligonucleotide, was used to synthesize first-strand cDNA from all RNA. Following uracil-DNA glycosylase treatment, all cDNA underwent a first 18-cycle PCR with the universal primers M1SS and BC2_uni_R. Under the source paper's analysis protocol: For normalization, 1 million high-quality reads were randomly selected from each sample, with every read carrying a distinct molecular identifier. Reads sharing molecular identifiers were discarded rather than binned into consensus sequences. MiTCR, set to a Q25 quality threshold and the strictest error-elimination algorithm, was used for CDR3 identification, clonotype clustering and error correction. A nonparametric unseen species model with Euler transformation was used to estimate a lower bound on total TCR beta diversity. TCRdb reprocessed the public reads (quality trimming at Q25 with fastp, clone calling with MiXCR) and kept in-frame beta chains. Rows merge per CDR3 protein into single entries with the most common DNA and genes. What appears here as the V and J calls and clone size reflects TCRdb's work, not the paper's. This sample has under 2 million distinct CDR3 sequences in its table, and about 31% of those were observed once. Approximately 11% of the sample belongs to the ten largest clones.

Paper-wide results and their limitations: Estimates of total diversity based on one million sequenced T cells were regarded as lower bounds and as underestimates. Bulk unsorted PBMC profiling prevented conclusive comparison of naive and antigen-experienced compartments. As age increased, observed TCR beta diversity per million T cells dropped in a roughly linear way, and a significant reduction was already evident by age 40. Compared with the aged group, the long-lived group had more naive CD4+ T cells, fewer expanded clones and increased TCR diversity, a pattern suggesting age selection. Because donor CMV infection status was unknown, age-related changes in expanded clonotypes were potentially confounded. The percentage of naive T cells measured by flow cytometry correlated strongly with observed TCR beta diversity.

Donors were 35 to 40 systemically healthy Caucasian individuals from Russia aged 6 to 90 years. Ten milliliters of peripheral blood were drawn from each donor into EDTA-treated Vacutainer tubes. PBMCs were isolated by Ficoll-Paque density-gradient centrifugation, with at least 6.5 million obtained per sample. Total RNA, at least 6 micrograms per sample, was extracted from PBMCs with Trizol reagent. Naive CD45RAhigh/CD27high T cell percentages were measured by flow cytometry on a PBMC aliquot from every donor. The germline V gene gives CDR1 as SGHDT and CDR2 as YYEEEE. V was cut back by 0 bases and J by 7 bases, leaving a gap of 20 bases between them. The CDR3 contains 17 residues, cysteine and phenylalanine counted. The DNA shown is the 51-base CDR3, in frame from base 1.

The chain is assembled from TRBV5-6 and TRBJ2-1; the D gene is not confidently resolved. This TCR came from a woman younger than 45 in good health. Sequences were obtained from blood. CDR3 region: CASSLDPFTPPGNEQFF. The nucleotides read TGTGCCAGCAGCTTGGACCCCTTTACTCCTCCAGGTAATGAGCAGTTCTTC.